The sequence of this T cell receptor beta chain was determined in a study of tumor and adjacent non-tumor tissue in lung cancer. Study in general: There were some 12 adenocarcinoma, a couple of squamous cell carcinoma and 1 small cell lung cancer cases. Stage I to III disease affected ten to eleven men and roughly 5 women aged about 30 to 76. Study-wide results and caveats: Compared with tumor, normal lung showed significantly lower TCR diversity.

In germline, CDR1 is SEHNR, CDR2 FQNEAQ (reference sequence). The CDR3 totals 14 residues. With respect to this clonotype: Its antigen is currently unknown. At one end the junction does not follow the germline gene, possibly because of a read error.

This sample's RNA came from whole unsorted tissue. More than 3 cm separated this lung sample from the edge of the tumor. Newly diagnosed lung cancer patients had thoracic surgery in China, August–November 2014, without prior chemotherapy. Three rounds of nested PCR, following a modified ARM-PCR protocol, produced the TCRbeta library. Each CDR3 protein is one row after TCRdb ran MiXCR on the multiplex PCR reads. The data hold 40,000 to 45,000 distinct CDR3 sequences, with more than 60% observed a single time. The rearrangement uses TRBV7-9 and TRBJ1-2; D is perhaps TRBD1 (6 bases). The sequence derives from a woman aged 40 to 50 with non-small cell lung cancer. The sample comprised distant non-tumor lung tissue. CDR3 residues: CASSDGTPNYGYTF. For the CDR3, the DNA is TGTGCCAGCAGCGACGGGACACCTAACTACGGCTACACCTTC.